The clone carrying this T cell receptor beta chain was counted at least ten times. Its specificity is not known. The source of the sample is a study of T cells after yellow fever vaccination. Study as a whole: The authors prepared low-cell-number fractions using SMART-Seq v4 Ultra Low Input.

By 5'RACE template switching, TCR cDNA was produced, with a universal primer site and UMIs added in the process. TCRdb reanalysed the 5' RACE reads using MiXCR and keeps one entry per CDR3 protein. The sample has nearly 300,000 distinct CDR3 sequences, 8.5% to 10% seen once. Whole-study results and caveats: Clones that expanded after primary vaccination mostly reappeared after the booster (roughly 96% CD4, approximately 85% CD8). CD4 and CD8 compartments shared a small share of clonotypes.

CDR1 and CDR2 from the germline V gene are SGHTA and FQGNSA. The CDR3 contains 15 residues. V lost 1 base to trimming and J lost 4 bases, with 13 bases between them. Source: CD4+ T cells sorted from PBMCs, taken 5 days after the yellow fever booster vaccination. The chain employs TRBV7-2 and TRBJ1-1; D ambiguous. This clonotype originated in a man younger than 35 who received the YFV17D yellow fever vaccine. CDR3 residues: CASSLVYSGSTEAFF. The CDR3 nucleotides read TGTGCCAGCAGCTTAGTTTATTCGGGGTCCACTGAAGCTTTCTTT. The entire variable domain, with the rest obtained from reference TRBV7-2 and TRBJ1-1, is as follows: GAGVSQSPSNKVTEKGKDVELRCDPISGHTALYWYRQSLGQGLEFLIYFQGNSAPDKSGLPSDRFSAERTGGSVSTLTIQRTQQEDSAVYLCASSLVYSGSTEAFFGQGTRLTVV.